One and the same sample provided the 27 T cell receptor beta chains below, sequenced in a study of Graves' ophthalmopathy and Graves' hyperthyroidism. Researchers took RNA transcripts and amplified TCR beta CDR3 regions from them. HTBI primers were used in a first-round RT-PCR, which preceded a second-round multiplex PCR. One entry per CDR3 protein results from TCRdb running MiXCR on the multiplex PCR reads. Of hundreds of thousands of distinct CDR3 sequences listed, about 38% were seen once; the top ten hold around 3%. Sequenced: peripheral blood. The source of these receptors is an adult man with Graves' ophthalmopathy.

As concerns this clonotype: This clone may be a read error of a much larger clone one base away. This sequence joins TRBV7-2 and TRBJ1-2; D is perhaps TRBD1 (5 bases). Germline V gives CDR1 SGHTA, CDR2 FQGNSA. V dropped 5 bases and J dropped 8 bases, with 30 bases sitting between them. This CDR3 has 18 amino acids. The CDR3 loop is CASSPIRGSVLGGDGYTF. In nucleotides, the CDR3 is TGTGCCAGCAGCCCCATCCGAGGGTCGGTTCTGGGTGGGGACGGCTACACCTTC.

The chain couples TRBV15 to TRBJ1-2; D remains unclear. Between the trimmed V and J ends, which lost 1 base and 6 bases, there was a span of 15 bases. This CDR3 has 15 residues. CDR1 and CDR2 from the germline V gene are LNHNV and YYDKDF (reference sequence). The CDR3 here is CATSRAQREGHGYTF. The CDR3, as DNA: TGTGCCACCAGCAGAGCCCAGCGGGAGGGCCATGGCTACACCTTC.

There are many counts of this clonotype. This chain links TRBV7-2 with TRBJ1-5, with a tentative D call TRBD1 (5 bases). Germline V gene data show CDR1 as SGHTA and CDR2 as FQGNSA. The CDR3 is made up of 15 amino acids. Trimming removed 0 bases at V and 1 base at J, with 7 bases between. The DNA of the CDR3 is TGTGCCAGCAGCTTAGCGGAGGGGAGCAATCAGCCCCAGCATTTT. Translated: CASSLAEGSNQPQHF. The complete variable domain, with remaining parts taken from reference TRBV7-2 and TRBJ1-5, reads GAGVSQSPSNKVTEKGKDVELRCDPISGHTALYWYRQSLGQGLEFLIYFQGNSAPDKSGLPSDRFSAERTGGSVSTLTIQRTQQEDSAVYLCASSLAEGSNQPQHFGDGTRLSIL.

This clonotype came up many times. The chain recombines TRBV6-5 with TRBJ1-6, with D possibly being TRBD1 (6 bases). Trimming removed 6 bases at V and 8 bases at J, with 11 bases between. Per germline, CDR1 MNHEY and CDR2 SVGAGI. The CDR3 has 13 amino acids. The CDR3 nucleotides are TGTGCCAGCAGGGGGGCCAGATATTCACCCCTCCACTTT. Its translation: CASRGARYSPLHF.

Points on this clonotype: This clone may be a read error of a much larger clone one base away. The rearrangement uses TRBV12-3 or TRBV12-4 and TRBJ1-1, with 7 bases matching TRBD1. The V and J ends lost 6 bases and 3 bases, in that order; junction bases with no gene match: 4. This CDR3 is 13 amino acids long. For the CDR3, the DNA is TGTGCCAGCAGCCGCGGGACAGACACTGAAGCTTTCTTT. Translation gives CASSRGTDTEAFF.

A remark on this clonotype: Because it lacks the conserved phenylalanine or tryptophan at the end, this CDR3 is likely a read error. The chain uses TRBV5-1 and TRBJ2-7, with D perhaps matching TRBD1 or TRBD2 (5 bases each). The CDR3 covers 13 residues. Trimming shortened V by 4 bases and J by 3 bases, and 11 bases separated the two germline ends. Per germline, CDR1 SGHRS and CDR2 YFSETQ. CDR3 amino acids: CASSPGPHYEQYC. The CDR3 coding sequence is TGCGCCAGCAGCCCGGGACCACACTACGAGCAGTACTGC.

This clonotype showed up many times. This chain uses TRBV20-1 with TRBJ1-4; the D is unclear. V was cut by 1 base and J by 3 bases, with 9 bases left in between. CDR1 is DFQATT, CDR2 SNEGSKA, per germline (reference sequence). This CDR3 comprises 14 residues. CDR3 region: CSARVDRPNEKLFF. CDR3 nucleotide sequence: TGCAGTGCTAGAGTGGACCGACCTAATGAAAAACTGTTTTTT.

This clonotype was seen repeatedly, ten times or more. V gene TRBV7-3 combines with J gene TRBJ1-1; D may be TRBD1 (6 bases). Trimming removed 3 bases at V and 3 bases at J, with 8 bases between. Germline V gene lookup returns CDR1 SGHTA and CDR2 FQGTGA. This CDR3 comprises 13 residues. The CDR3 DNA reads as TGTGCCAGCAGCTTCAACAGGGACACTGAAGCTTTCTTT. Encoded protein: CASSFNRDTEAFF.

The CDR3 DNA reads as TGTGCCAGCAGCGAACCCGGGACAGGGAGCTCTGGGGCCAACGTCCTGACTTTC. Encoded protein: CASSEPGTGSSGANVLTF. The chain carries TRBV7-4 and TRBJ2-6; TRBD1 aligns across 9 bases. Germline V gives CDR1 SGHVT, CDR2 SQSDAQ. V trimming: 5 bases; J trimming: 0 bases; junction bases outside the gene matches: 8. The CDR3 totals 18 residues.

This clonotype was found many times. J is TRBJ1-5 and V is TRBV6-5; possibly TRBD1 for D (6 bases). Trimming cost V 1 base and J 4 bases, with 11 bases left between them. The CDR3 is 15 residues long. Germline V gene sequence: CDR1 MNHEY, CDR2 SVGAGI. CDR3 sequence (DNA): TGTGCCAGCAGTTACTTAGGGGGTCGGAATCAGCCCCAGCATTTT. Protein: CASSYLGGRNQPQHF.

This clonotype has just a few counts. CDR3 residues: CASSFRTREQYF. The CDR3 nucleotides are TGTGCCAGCAGTTTCCGGACTCGGGAGCAGTACTTC. The chain couples TRBV12-3 or TRBV12-4 to TRBJ2-7, with a possible D match to TRBD2 (5 bases). V was pared by 3 bases and J by 7 bases, with 10 bases between. The CDR3 is 12 amino acids.

This clonotype was recorded at least ten times. V is TRBV7-8 and J is TRBJ1-2, with 11 nucleotides matching TRBD1. The CDR3 totals 15 residues. CDR1 and CDR2 (germline): SGHVS, FQNEAQ. Losses at the gene ends were 2 bases for V and 7 bases for J; bases not matched to a gene: 6. CDR3 nucleotides: TGTGCCAGCAGCTTATGGGGACAGGGGGGAGGTGGCTACACCTTC. This gives the protein CASSLWGQGGGGYTF.

The chain uses TRBV19 and TRBJ1-2, with D possibly matching TRBD1 (5 bases). CDR1 is LNHDA, CDR2 SQIVND, per germline (reference sequence). The CDR3 is 12 residues long. With 10 bases removed from V and 4 bases from J, the gap between germline ends came to 13 bases. CDR3 DNA: TGTGCCACTTCGACAGAGTTCTATGGCTACACCTTC. Its protein is CATSTEFYGYTF.

This clonotype was seen repeatedly, ten times or more. The chain uses TRBV15 and TRBJ2-5; D remains ambiguous. The CDR3 consists of 12 residues. Germline V lookup: CDR1 LNHNV, CDR2 YYDKDF (reference sequence). The ends were cut back, 1 base at V and 4 bases at J, with 4 bases in the middle. The CDR3 nucleotides are TGTGCCACCAGCAGAGGTGGAGAGACCCAGTACTTC. Its translation: CATSRGGETQYF.

The chain has TRBV29-1 and TRBJ1-2; possibly TRBD1 for D (6 bases). The germline gives CDR1 SQVTM, CDR2 ANQGSEA. Trimming removed 3 bases at V and 3 bases at J, with 8 bases between. The CDR3 covers 12 residues. Here the CDR3 DNA reads TGCAGCGTTGAGCCAGGGGACTATGGCTACACCTTC. Encoded protein: CSVEPGDYGYTF.

This clonotype was counted once. The J gene is TRBJ1-1, the V gene TRBV7-2; D possibly corresponds to TRBD1 (6 bases). This CDR3 contains 12 residues. V was cut by 5 bases and J by 10 bases, with 14 bases left in between. Germline values: CDR1 SGHTA, CDR2 FQGNSA. CDR3 nucleotides: TGTGCCAGCAGCACAGGGATAGGGAGAGCTTTCTTT. As protein: CASSTGIGRAFF.

This clonotype came up a few times. This sequence joins TRBV7-6 and TRBJ2-2, with D perhaps TRBD1 (5 bases). Looked up from germline, CDR1 is SGHVS and CDR2 is FNYEAQ. The ends were cut back, 5 bases at V and 6 bases at J, with 10 bases in the middle. CDR3 length equals 13 residues. The CDR3 reads CASSTEGAGELFF. The DNA for the CDR3 is TGTGCCAGCAGCACCGAAGGGGCCGGGGAGCTGTTTTTT.

Points on this clonotype: One junction end does not reproduce the germline sequence, and a read error may be involved. The chain is built from TRBV7-3 and TRBJ2-7, with a weak D call TRBD2 (6 bases). CDR3 length equals 16 residues. In germline, CDR1 is SGHTA, CDR2 FQGTGA. The CDR3 loop reads CASSVTGTSLSYEQYF. DNA for the CDR3: TGTGCCAGCAGCGTAACCGGGACTTCCCTTTCCTACGAGCAGTACTTC.

The sample holds one count of this clonotype. The chain couples TRBV7-9 to TRBJ2-3; a weak D match, TRBD2 (6 bases). V dropped 5 bases and J dropped 12 bases, with 21 bases sitting between them. In germline, CDR1 is SEHNR, CDR2 FQNEAQ (reference sequence). The CDR3 runs to 14 residues. DNA of the CDR3: TGTGCCAGCAGCCCAGGGAGGTATAGCCCCAATCAGTATTTT. This encodes CASSPGRYSPNQYF.

This clonotype was observed at least ten times. This rearrangement joins TRBV12-3 or TRBV12-4 to TRBJ1-1, with a tentative D call TRBD1 (6 bases). The CDR3 covers 16 residues. V lost 1 base, J lost 3 bases, and 15 bases lay in between. The CDR3 nucleotides are TGTGCCAGCAGTTTAGGCGCAGGGGCTTGGGACACTGAAGCTTTCTTT. Its protein is CASSLGAGAWDTEAFF.

As regards this clonotype: The junction differs from germline at one of its ends, possibly a read error. The chain employs TRBV7-9 and TRBJ1-1; a weak D match, TRBD1 (5 bases). Germline assignment: CDR1 SEHNR and CDR2 FQNEAQ (reference sequence). The CDR3 extends over 13 amino acids. The chain's CDR3 is CAGSLGRATEAFF. CDR3 nucleotides: TGTGCCGGCAGCTTGGGCAGGGCCACTGAAGCTTTCTTT.

This clonotype was found a few times. The chain joins TRBV11-1 to TRBJ1-2; the match to TRBD1 covers 8 bases. The J segment lost 0 bases and the V segment lost 5 bases, leaving 17 bases of the junction unmatched. This CDR3 contains 19 residues. Per germline, CDR1 SGHAT and CDR2 FQDESV (reference sequence). In nucleotides, the CDR3 is TGTGCCAGCAGCCCGTTGGGAAGACGAGGACAGGGAACTAACTATGGCTACACCTTC. Translation: CASSPLGRRGQGTNYGYTF.

This clonotype came up many times. The chain uses TRBV7-9 and TRBJ2-2, with D possibly matching TRBD2 (6 bases). The CDR3 contains 16 residues. Trimming took 1 base from V and 2 from J, leaving 11 bases between them. Germline loops: CDR1 SEHNR, CDR2 FQNEAQ (reference sequence). The CDR3 region is CASSLDRGLNTGELFF. In DNA, the CDR3 is TGTGCCAGCAGCTTAGATCGGGGGTTAAACACCGGGGAGCTGTTTTTT.

This clonotype has a handful of counts. The rearrangement joins TRBV19 to TRBJ2-7; TRBD1 aligns across 7 bases. CDR1 is LNHDA and CDR2 is SQIVND in the germline V gene (reference sequence). The CDR3 length is 12 residues. J was trimmed by 3 bases and V by 11 bases; bases with no gene match: 7. In DNA, the CDR3 is TGTGCCTGCGACAGGGCCGGCTACGAGCAGTACTTC. Translated: CACDRAGYEQYF.

This clonotype was picked up many times. CDR3 DNA: TGTGCCAGCAGCTTAGTTACTGGGAGCACTGAAGCTTTCTTT. This sequence encodes CASSLVTGSTEAFF. V gene TRBV11-2 combines with J gene TRBJ1-1; D call uncertain. This CDR3 has 14 residues. V was pared by 1 base and J by 4 bases, with 10 bases between. CDR1 SGHAT and CDR2 FQNNGV come from the germline V gene.

Concerning this clonotype itself: One base away lies a much larger clone, so this may be a sequencing read error. The chain joins TRBV9 to TRBJ1-2; 9 bases match TRBD1. V shed 4 bases and J 7 bases; nucleotides not matched to a gene: 8. The V gene's germline CDR1 is SGDLS and CDR2 YYNGEE. The CDR3 is made up of 14 amino acids. The DNA of the CDR3 is TGTGCCAGCAGCATCTCCGGGACAGGGTCTGGCTACACCTTC. It codes for CASSISGTGSGYTF.

This clonotype has a count of ten or more. The chain recombines TRBV24-1 with TRBJ2-5; unclear D gene. Deletions cut 4 bases from V and 1 base from J, with 9 bases between. The CDR3 is 14 amino acids. Germline loops: CDR1 KGHDR, CDR2 SFDVKD. The CDR3: CATSDRFTQETQYF. The CDR3 region has the DNA TGTGCCACCAGTGACAGGTTCACCCAAGAGACCCAGTACTTC.